This entry describes one T cell receptor (beta chain). The assay was immunoSEQ multiplex PCR, and TCRdb's table has in-frame clones only and misses some. The sample records over 10,000 clones, around 85% being singletons. The time point: pre-treatment baseline. Deletions cut 2 bases from V and 0 bases from J, with 5 bases between. Germline CDR1 and CDR2: LNHNV and YYDKDF (reference sequence). The CDR3 consists of 14 residues. The data originate from a study of blood T cell dynamics during melanoma immunotherapy. The receptor's source is a human donor with melanoma. The sequencing used blood, collected from a patient treated with checkpoint blockade. The rearrangement links TRBV15 to TRBJ2-1, with a tentative D call TRBD1 (5 bases). CDR3 sequence (DNA): TGTGCCACCAGCAGACAGGGCTCCTACAATGAGCAGTTCTTC. It codes for CATSRQGSYNEQFF.